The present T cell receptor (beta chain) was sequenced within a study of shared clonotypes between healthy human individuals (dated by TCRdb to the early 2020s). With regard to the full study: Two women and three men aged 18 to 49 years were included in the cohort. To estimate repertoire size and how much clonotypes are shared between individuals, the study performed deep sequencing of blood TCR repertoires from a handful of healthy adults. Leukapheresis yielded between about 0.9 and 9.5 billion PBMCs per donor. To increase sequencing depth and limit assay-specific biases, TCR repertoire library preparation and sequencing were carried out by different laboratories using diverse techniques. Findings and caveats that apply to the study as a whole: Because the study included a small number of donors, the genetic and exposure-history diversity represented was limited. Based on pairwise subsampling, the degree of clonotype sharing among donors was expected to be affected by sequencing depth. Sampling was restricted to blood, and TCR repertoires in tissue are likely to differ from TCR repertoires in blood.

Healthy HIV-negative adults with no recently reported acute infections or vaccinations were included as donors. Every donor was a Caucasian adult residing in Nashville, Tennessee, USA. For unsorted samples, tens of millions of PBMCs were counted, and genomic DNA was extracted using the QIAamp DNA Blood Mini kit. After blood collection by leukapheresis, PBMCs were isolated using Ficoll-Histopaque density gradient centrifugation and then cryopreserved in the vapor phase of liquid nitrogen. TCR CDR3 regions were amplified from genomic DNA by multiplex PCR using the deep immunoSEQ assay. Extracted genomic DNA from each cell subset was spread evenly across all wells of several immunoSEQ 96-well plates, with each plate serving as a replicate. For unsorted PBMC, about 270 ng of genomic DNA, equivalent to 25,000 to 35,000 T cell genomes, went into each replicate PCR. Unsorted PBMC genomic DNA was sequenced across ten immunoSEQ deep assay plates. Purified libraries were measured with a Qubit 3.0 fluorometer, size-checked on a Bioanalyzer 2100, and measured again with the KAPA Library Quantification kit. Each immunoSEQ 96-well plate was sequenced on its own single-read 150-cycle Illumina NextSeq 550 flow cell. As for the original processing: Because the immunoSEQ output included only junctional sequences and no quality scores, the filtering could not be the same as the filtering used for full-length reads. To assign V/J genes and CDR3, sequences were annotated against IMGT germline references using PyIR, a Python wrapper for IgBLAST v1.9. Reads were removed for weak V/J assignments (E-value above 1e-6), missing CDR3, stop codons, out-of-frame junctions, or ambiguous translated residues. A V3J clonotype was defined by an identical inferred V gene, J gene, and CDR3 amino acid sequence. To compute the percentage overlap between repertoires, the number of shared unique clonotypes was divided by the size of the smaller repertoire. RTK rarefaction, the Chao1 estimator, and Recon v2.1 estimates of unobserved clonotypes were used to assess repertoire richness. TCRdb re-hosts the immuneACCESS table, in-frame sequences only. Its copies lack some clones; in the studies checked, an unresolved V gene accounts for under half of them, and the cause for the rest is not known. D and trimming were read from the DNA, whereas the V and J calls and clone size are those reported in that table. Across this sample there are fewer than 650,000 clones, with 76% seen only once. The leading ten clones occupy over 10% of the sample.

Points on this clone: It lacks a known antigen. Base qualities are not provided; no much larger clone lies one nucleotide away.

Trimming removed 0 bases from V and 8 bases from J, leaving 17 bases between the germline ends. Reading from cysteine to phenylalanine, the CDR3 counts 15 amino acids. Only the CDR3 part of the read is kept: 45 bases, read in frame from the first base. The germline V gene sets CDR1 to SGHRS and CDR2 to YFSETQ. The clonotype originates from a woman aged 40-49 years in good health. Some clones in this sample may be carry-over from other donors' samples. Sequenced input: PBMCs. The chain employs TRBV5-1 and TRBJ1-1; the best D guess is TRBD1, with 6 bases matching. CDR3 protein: CASSLAATGSIEAFF. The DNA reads TGCGCCAGCAGCTTGGCCGCGACAGGCAGCATCGAAGCTTTCTTT.